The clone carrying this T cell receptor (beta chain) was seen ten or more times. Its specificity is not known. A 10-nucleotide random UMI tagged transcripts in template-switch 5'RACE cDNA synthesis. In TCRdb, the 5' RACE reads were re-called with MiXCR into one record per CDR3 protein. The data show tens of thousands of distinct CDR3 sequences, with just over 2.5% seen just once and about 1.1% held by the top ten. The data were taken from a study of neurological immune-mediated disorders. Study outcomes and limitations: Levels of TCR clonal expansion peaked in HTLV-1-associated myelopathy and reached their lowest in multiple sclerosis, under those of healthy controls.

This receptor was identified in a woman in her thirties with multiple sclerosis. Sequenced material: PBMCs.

The CDR3 DNA follows: TGCAGTGCTAGAGACCGGGGAGGGGGCTTCTACAATGAGCAGTTCTTC. Its protein is CSARDRGGGFYNEQFF. The chain couples TRBV20-1 to TRBJ2-1; either TRBD1 or TRBD2 may supply D (7 bases each). Trimming removed 0 bases from V and 3 bases from J, with 15 bases in between. Germline V gives CDR1 DFQATT, CDR2 SNEGSKA (reference sequence). This CDR3 is built from 16 residues.